A selection of T cell receptor beta chains follows, all from one sample in a study of blood T cell repertoires in COVID-19. Profiled with immunoSEQ multiplex PCR; TCRdb holds only in-frame clones, not every one. The sample records roughly 200,000 clones, approximately 85% being singletons. Sequencing was performed on peripheral blood. Receptor source: a woman aged 55 to 70 with acute or convalescent COVID-19. The CDR3 runs from the conserved cysteine through the conserved F or W. Fields, in order: CDR3 protein, CDR3 DNA, D gene, J gene, clone size, V gene. D genes are given only for firm matches. Clone size is not always given. Where it is, it says once, few, many or a class for expanded clones.

CDR3 protein: CASSYLRGGSYNEQFF
CDR3 DNA: TGTGCCAGCAGCTACCTCCGGGGAGGCTCCTACAATGAGCAGTTCTTC
D gene: -
J gene: TRBJ2-1
clone size: -
V gene: TRBV7-3

CDR3 protein: CASSLGSRGRETQYF
CDR3 DNA: TGTGCCAGCAGCTTGGGTAGCAGGGGCCGGGAGACCCAGTACTTC
D gene: -
J gene: TRBJ2-5
clone size: -
V gene: TRBV5-5

CDR3 protein: CASSSGTSGRANEQFF
CDR3 DNA: TGCGCCAGCAGCTCTGGGACTAGCGGGAGGGCCAATGAGCAGTTCTTC
D gene: TRBD2
J gene: TRBJ2-1
clone size: -
V gene: TRBV5-1

CDR3 protein: CASSPPAGYNTEAFF
CDR3 DNA: TGTGCCAGCTCACCACCGGCCGGGTATAACACTGAAGCTTTCTTT
D gene: -
J gene: TRBJ1-1
clone size: -
V gene: TRBV18

CDR3 protein: CASSYSTSGLLHEQFF
CDR3 DNA: TGTGCCAGCAGTTACTCGACCAGCGGGCTTCTCCATGAGCAGTTCTTC
D gene: -
J gene: TRBJ2-1
clone size: once
V gene: TRBV6-5

CDR3 protein: CASREGDTEAFF
CDR3 DNA: TGTGCCAGCAGAGAGGGTGACACTGAAGCTTTCTTT
D gene: -
J gene: TRBJ1-1
clone size: -
V gene: TRBV6-5

CDR3 protein: CASSYGQGTPKEQFF
CDR3 DNA: TGTGCCAGCAGTTATGGACAGGGGACGCCTAAGGAGCAGTTCTTC
D gene: TRBD1
J gene: TRBJ2-1
clone size: -
V gene: TRBV27

CDR3 protein: CASSSDGSSYNEQFF
CDR3 DNA: TGTGCCAGCAGCTCCGACGGGAGCTCCTACAATGAGCAGTTCTTC
D gene: -
J gene: TRBJ2-1
clone size: -
V gene: TRBV7-2

CDR3 protein: CATSDFRQLHEQFF
CDR3 DNA: TGTGCCACCAGTGATTTCCGACAGTTACATGAGCAGTTCTTC
D gene: -
J gene: TRBJ2-1
clone size: -
V gene: TRBV24-1

CDR3 protein: CASSLSSDNEQFF
CDR3 DNA: TGTGCCAGCAGCCTATCTAGCGACAATGAGCAGTTCTTC
D gene: -
J gene: TRBJ2-1
clone size: -
V gene: TRBV11-2

CDR3 protein: CATSRPGYTEAFF
CDR3 DNA: TGTGCCACCAGCAGACCAGGCTACACTGAAGCTTTCTTT
D gene: -
J gene: TRBJ1-1
clone size: -
V gene: TRBV15

CDR3 protein: CASWDSSYNEQFF
CDR3 DNA: TGTGCCAGTTGGGACAGCTCCTACAATGAGCAGTTCTTC
D gene: TRBD1
J gene: TRBJ2-1
clone size: once
V gene: TRBV13

CDR3 protein: CASSFTGTGYLSYTF
CDR3 DNA: TGTGCCAGCAGTTTCACCGGGACAGGATATCTTAGCTACACCTTC
D gene: TRBD1
J gene: TRBJ1-2
clone size: -
V gene: TRBV27

CDR3 protein: CASSMKGGAKNIQYF
CDR3 DNA: TGTGCCAGCAGCATGAAGGGAGGAGCCAAAAACATTCAGTACTTC
D gene: -
J gene: TRBJ2-4
clone size: -
V gene: TRBV3-1/TRBV3-2

CDR3 protein: CASRDGGGETQYF
CDR3 DNA: TGTGCCAGCAGAGACGGGGGAGGGGAGACCCAGTACTTC
D gene: TRBD2
J gene: TRBJ2-5
clone size: -
V gene: TRBV3-1/TRBV3-2

CDR3 protein: CASTLKAGRNQPQHF
CDR3 DNA: TGTGCCAGCACCCTCAAGGCGGGTAGAAATCAGCCCCAGCATTTT
D gene: -
J gene: TRBJ1-5
clone size: once
V gene: TRBV27

CDR3 protein: CASSLAVGGFSNQPQHF
CDR3 DNA: TGTGCCAGCAGCTTAGCGGTAGGGGGATTTAGCAATCAGCCCCAGCATTTT
D gene: -
J gene: TRBJ1-5
clone size: -
V gene: TRBV7-8

CDR3 protein: CASSARDSGYNEQFF
CDR3 DNA: TGTGCCAGCAGCGCCCGGGACTCGGGCTACAATGAGCAGTTCTTC
D gene: -
J gene: TRBJ2-1
clone size: -
V gene: TRBV9

CDR3 protein: CASSQDSLSYNEQFF
CDR3 DNA: TGTGCCAGCAGCCAGGACTCCCTCTCCTACAATGAGCAGTTCTTC
D gene: -
J gene: TRBJ2-1
clone size: -
V gene: TRBV3-1/TRBV3-2

CDR3 protein: CATSESRTGGEQYF
CDR3 DNA: TGTGCCACCAGTGAGTCCAGGACAGGGGGCGAGCAGTACTTC
D gene: TRBD1
J gene: TRBJ2-7
clone size: -
V gene: TRBV24-1

CDR3 protein: CASSPNLGLTSEQFF
CDR3 DNA: TGTGCCAGCAGCCCCAACCTCGGACTTACAAGTGAGCAGTTCTTC
D gene: -
J gene: TRBJ2-1
clone size: -
V gene: TRBV7-3

CDR3 protein: CASSYRQGQGAAFF
CDR3 DNA: TGTGCCAGCAGTTACCGACAGGGACAGGGCGCGGCTTTCTTT
D gene: TRBD1
J gene: TRBJ1-1
clone size: -
V gene: TRBV6-5

CDR3 protein: CASSLGAVRGNIQYF
CDR3 DNA: TGTGCCAGCAGCTTAGGGGCAGTTAGGGGGAACATTCAGTACTTC
D gene: -
J gene: TRBJ2-4
clone size: -
V gene: TRBV7-2

CDR3 protein: CASSNGRGDTEAFF
CDR3 DNA: TGTGCCAGTAGTAACGGCAGGGGTGACACTGAAGCTTTCTTT
D gene: -
J gene: TRBJ1-1
clone size: -
V gene: TRBV19